This entry describes one T cell receptor (beta chain). Its antigen is unknown. For TCR beta, libraries came from quantitative 5'-RACE with molecular barcodes. Using its own MiXCR run on the 5' RACE reads, TCRdb lists one record per CDR3 protein. The sample comprises about 250,000 distinct CDR3 sequences, more than 15% of which are singletons, and around a third rests with the top ten. This record belongs to a study of CD8 T cells in ankylosing spondylitis. Points from the study as a whole: A TCR beta motif of eight or nine highly homologous variants seemed to mark ankylosing spondylitis blood. Matched synovial fluid from ankylosing spondylitis patients was reported to be enriched for disease-linked clones.

The ends were cut back, 5 bases at V and 4 bases at J, with 7 bases in the middle. This CDR3 is 12 amino acids long. Germline CDR1 and CDR2: SGHTA and FQGTGA. The chain recombines TRBV7-3 with TRBJ2-3; D is ambiguous. The sequenced sample consisted of blood, either unsorted or a sorted T cell fraction (not recorded which). The TCR sequence derives from a male donor with ankylosing spondylitis or in good health (not recorded which). The CDR3 sequence: CASSPGSDTQYF. In DNA, the CDR3 is TGTGCCAGCAGCCCCGGGTCAGATACGCAGTATTTT.